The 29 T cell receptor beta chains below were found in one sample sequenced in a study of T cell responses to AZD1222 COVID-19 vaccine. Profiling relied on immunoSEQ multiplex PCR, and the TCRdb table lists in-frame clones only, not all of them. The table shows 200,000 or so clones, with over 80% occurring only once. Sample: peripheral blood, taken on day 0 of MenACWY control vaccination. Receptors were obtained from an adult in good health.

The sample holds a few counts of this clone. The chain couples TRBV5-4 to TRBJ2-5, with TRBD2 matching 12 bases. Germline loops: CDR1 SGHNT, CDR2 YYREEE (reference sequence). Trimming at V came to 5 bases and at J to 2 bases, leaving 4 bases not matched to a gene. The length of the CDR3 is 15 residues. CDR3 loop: CASRLAGGRQETQYF. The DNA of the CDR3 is TGTGCCAGCAGGCTAGCGGGGGGGCGGCAAGAGACCCAGTACTTC.

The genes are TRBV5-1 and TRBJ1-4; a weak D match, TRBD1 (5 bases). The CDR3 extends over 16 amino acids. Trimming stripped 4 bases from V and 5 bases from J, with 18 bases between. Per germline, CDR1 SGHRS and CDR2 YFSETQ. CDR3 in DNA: TGCGCCAGCAGCCTGGGCGCGGGGGTGGGGAATGAAAAACTGTTTTTT. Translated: CASSLGAGVGNEKLFF.

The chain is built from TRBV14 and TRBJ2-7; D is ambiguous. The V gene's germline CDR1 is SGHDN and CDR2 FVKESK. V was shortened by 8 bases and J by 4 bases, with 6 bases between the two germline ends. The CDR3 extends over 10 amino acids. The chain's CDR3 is CASSLYEQYF. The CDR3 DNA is TGTGCCAGCTCCCTATACGAGCAGTACTTC.

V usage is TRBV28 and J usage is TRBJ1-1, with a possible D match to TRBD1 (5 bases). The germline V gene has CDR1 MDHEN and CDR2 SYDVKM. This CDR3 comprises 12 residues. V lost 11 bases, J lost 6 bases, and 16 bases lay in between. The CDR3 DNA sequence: TGTGCCTGCTCCGGACAATACTCTGAAGCTTTCTTT. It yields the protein CACSGQYSEAFF.

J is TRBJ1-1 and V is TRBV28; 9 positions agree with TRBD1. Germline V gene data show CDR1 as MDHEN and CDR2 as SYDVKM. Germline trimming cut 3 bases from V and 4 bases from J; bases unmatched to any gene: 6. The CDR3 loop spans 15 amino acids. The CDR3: CASSFGTGRGTEAFF. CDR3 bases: TGTGCCAGCAGTTTTGGGACAGGGCGTGGCACTGAAGCTTTCTTT.

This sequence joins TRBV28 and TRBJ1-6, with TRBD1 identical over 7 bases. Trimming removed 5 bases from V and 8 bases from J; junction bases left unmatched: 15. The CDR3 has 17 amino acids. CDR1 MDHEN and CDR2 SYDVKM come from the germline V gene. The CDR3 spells CASSHPPMTGPHSPLHF. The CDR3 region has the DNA TGTGCCAGCAGTCACCCCCCCATGACAGGGCCCCATTCACCCCTCCACTTT. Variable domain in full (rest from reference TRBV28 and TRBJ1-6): DVKVTQSSRYLVKRTGEKVFLECVQDMDHENMFWYRQDPGLGLRLIYFSYDVKMKEKGDIPEGYSVSREKKERFSLILESASTNQTSMYLCASSHPPMTGPHSPLHFGNGTRLTVT.

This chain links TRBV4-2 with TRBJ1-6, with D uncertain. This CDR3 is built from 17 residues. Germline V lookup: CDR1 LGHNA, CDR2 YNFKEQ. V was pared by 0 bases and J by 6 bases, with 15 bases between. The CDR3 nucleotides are TGTGCCAGCAGCCAAGAAGCCCCTGGTCTGGCTAATTCACCCCTCCACTTT. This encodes CASSQEAPGLANSPLHF.

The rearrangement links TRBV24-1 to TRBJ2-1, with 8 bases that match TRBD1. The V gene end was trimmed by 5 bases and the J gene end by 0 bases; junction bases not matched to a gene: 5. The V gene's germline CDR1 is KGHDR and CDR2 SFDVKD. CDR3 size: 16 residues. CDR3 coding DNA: TGTGCCACCAGTGGGGACAGGATAAGCTCCTACAATGAGCAGTTCTTC. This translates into CATSGDRISSYNEQFF.

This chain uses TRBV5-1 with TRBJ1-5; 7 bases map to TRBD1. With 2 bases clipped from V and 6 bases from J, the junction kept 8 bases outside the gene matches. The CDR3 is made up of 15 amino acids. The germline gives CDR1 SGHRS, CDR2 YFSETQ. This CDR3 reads CASSFTGVIGQPQHF. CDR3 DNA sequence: TGCGCCAGCAGCTTTACAGGGGTTATCGGTCAGCCCCAGCATTTT.

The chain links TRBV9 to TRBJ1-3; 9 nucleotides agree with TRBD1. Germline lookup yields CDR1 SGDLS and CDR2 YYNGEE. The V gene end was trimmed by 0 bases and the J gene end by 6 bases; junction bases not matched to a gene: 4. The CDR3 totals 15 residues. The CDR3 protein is CASSVGGTGLNTIYF. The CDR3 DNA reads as TGTGCCAGCAGCGTAGGTGGGACAGGGTTAAACACCATATATTTT.

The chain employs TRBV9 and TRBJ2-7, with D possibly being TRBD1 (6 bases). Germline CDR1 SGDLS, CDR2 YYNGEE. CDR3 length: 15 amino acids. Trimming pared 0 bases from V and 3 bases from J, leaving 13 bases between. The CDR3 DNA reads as TGTGCCAGCAGCGTAGAGTGGCAGGGGTACTACGAGCAGTACTTC. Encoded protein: CASSVEWQGYYEQYF.

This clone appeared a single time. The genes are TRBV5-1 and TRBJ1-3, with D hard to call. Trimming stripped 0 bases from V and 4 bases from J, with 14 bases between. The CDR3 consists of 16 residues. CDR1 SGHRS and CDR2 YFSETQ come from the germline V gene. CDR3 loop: CASSLALQREGNTIYF. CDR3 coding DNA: TGCGCCAGCAGCTTGGCCCTGCAACGGGAGGGAAACACCATATATTTT.

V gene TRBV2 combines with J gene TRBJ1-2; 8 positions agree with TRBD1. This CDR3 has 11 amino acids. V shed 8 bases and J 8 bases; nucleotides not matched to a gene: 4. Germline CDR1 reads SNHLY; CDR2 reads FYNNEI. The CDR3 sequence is CASRRDRGYTF. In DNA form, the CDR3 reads TGTGCCAGCCGACGGGACAGGGGCTACACCTTC.

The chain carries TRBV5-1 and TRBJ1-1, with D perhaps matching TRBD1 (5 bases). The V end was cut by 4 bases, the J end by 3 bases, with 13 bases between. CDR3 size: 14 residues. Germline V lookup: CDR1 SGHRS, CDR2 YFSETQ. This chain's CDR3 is CASSQEDIDTEAFF. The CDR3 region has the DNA TGCGCCAGCAGCCAAGAGGACATTGACACTGAAGCTTTCTTT.

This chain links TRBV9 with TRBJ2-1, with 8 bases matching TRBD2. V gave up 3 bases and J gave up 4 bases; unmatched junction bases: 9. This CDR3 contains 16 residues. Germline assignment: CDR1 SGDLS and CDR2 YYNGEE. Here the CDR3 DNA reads TGTGCCAGCAGCGGTCCCGGGACTAGGAGGTACAATGAGCAGTTCTTC. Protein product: CASSGPGTRRYNEQFF. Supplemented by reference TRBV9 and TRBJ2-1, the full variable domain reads DSGVTQTPKHLITATGQRVTLRCSPRSGDLSVYWYQQSLDQGLQFLIQYYNGEERAKGNILERFSAQQFPDLHSELNLSSLELGDSALYFCASSGPGTRRYNEQFFGPGTRLTVL.

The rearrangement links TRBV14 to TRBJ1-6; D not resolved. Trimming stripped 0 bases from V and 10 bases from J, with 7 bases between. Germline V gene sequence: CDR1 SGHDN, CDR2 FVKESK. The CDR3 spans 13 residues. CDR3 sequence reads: CASSQDQVSPLHF. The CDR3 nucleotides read TGTGCCAGCAGCCAAGATCAGGTCTCACCCCTCCACTTT.

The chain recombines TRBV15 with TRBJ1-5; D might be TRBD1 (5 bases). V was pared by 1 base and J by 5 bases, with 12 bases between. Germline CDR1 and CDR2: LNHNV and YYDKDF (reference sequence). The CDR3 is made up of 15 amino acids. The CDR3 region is CATSRGWGSDQPQHF. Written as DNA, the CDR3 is TGTGCCACCAGCAGAGGGTGGGGGTCCGATCAGCCCCAGCATTTT.

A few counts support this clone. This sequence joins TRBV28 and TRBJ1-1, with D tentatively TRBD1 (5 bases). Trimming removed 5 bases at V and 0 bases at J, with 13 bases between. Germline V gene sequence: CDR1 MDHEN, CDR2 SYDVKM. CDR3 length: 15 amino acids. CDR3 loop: CASSRYRGVNTEAFF. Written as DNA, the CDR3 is TGTGCCAGCAGTCGGTACCGGGGCGTGAACACTGAAGCTTTCTTT. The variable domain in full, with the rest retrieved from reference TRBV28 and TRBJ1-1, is DVKVTQSSRYLVKRTGEKVFLECVQDMDHENMFWYRQDPGLGLRLIYFSYDVKMKEKGDIPEGYSVSREKKERFSLILESASTNQTSMYLCASSRYRGVNTEAFFGQGTRLTVV.

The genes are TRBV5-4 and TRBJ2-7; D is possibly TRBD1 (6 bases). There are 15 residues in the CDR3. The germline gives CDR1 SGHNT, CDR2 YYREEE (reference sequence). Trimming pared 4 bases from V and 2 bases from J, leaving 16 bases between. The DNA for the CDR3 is TGTGCCAGCAGCCCCTCCCAGGGGTACACCTACGAGCAGTACTTC. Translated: CASSPSQGYTYEQYF.

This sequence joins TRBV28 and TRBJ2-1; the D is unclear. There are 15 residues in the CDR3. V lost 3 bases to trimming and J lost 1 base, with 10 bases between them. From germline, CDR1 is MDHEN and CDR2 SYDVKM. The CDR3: CASSFLRSSYNEQFF. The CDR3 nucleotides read TGTGCCAGCAGTTTCCTCAGGTCATCCTACAATGAGCAGTTCTTC.

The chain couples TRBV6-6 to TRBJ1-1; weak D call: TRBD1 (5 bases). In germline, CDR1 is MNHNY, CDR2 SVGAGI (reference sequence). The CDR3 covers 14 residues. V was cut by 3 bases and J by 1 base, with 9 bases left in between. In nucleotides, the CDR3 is TGTGCCAGCAGTTATTCGACAGCGAACACTGAAGCTTTCTTT. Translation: CASSYSTANTEAFF.

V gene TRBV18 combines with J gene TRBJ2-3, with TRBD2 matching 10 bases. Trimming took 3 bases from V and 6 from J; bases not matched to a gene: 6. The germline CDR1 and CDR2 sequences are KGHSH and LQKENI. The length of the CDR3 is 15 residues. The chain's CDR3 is CASSPLAGAYDTQYF. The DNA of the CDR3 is TGTGCCAGCTCACCCCTAGCGGGAGCATACGATACGCAGTATTTT.

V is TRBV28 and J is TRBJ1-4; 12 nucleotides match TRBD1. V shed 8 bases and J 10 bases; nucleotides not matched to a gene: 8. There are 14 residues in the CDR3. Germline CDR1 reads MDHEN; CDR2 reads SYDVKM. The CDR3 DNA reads TGTGCCAGCCGCGGTGGGGGACAGGGGGCAAAACTGTTTTTT. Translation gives CASRGGGQGAKLFF. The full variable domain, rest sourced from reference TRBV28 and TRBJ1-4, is DVKVTQSSRYLVKRTGEKVFLECVQDMDHENMFWYRQDPGLGLRLIYFSYDVKMKEKGDIPEGYSVSREKKERFSLILESASTNQTSMYLCASRGGGQGAKLFFGSGTQLSVL.

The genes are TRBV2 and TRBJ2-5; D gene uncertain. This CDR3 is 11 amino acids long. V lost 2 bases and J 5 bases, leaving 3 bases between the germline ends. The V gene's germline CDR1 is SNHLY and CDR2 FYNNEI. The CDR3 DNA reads TGTGCCAGCAGTGAACTGGAGACCCAGTACTTC. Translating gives CASSELETQYF.

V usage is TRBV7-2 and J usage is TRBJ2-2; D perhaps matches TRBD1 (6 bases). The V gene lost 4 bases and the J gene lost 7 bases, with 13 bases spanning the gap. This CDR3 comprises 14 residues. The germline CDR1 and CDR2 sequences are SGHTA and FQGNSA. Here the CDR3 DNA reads TGTGCCAGCAGCTCCGGACAGAGTGACGGGGAGCTGTTTTTT. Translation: CASSSGQSDGELFF.

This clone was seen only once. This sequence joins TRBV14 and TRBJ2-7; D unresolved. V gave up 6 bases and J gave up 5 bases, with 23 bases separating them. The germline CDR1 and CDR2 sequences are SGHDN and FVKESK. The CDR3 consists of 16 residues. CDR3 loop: CASSPFWSGVSHEQYF. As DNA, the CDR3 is TGTGCCAGCAGTCCTTTCTGGTCTGGGGTTTCCCACGAGCAGTACTTC.

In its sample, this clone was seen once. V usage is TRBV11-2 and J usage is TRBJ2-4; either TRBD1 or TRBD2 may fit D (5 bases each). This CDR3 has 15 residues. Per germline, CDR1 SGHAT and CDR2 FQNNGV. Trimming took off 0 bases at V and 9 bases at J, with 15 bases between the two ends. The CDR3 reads CASSLEGPSGGIQYF. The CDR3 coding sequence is TGTGCCAGCAGCTTAGAGGGACCCTCCGGCGGCATTCAGTACTTC.

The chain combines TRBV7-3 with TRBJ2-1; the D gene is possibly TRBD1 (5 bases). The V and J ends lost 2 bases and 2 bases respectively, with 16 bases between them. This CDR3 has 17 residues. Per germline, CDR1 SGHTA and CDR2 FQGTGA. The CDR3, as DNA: TGTGCCAGCAGCTTACCTCGGGCAGGGAACGCCTACAATGAGCAGTTCTTC. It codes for CASSLPRAGNAYNEQFF.

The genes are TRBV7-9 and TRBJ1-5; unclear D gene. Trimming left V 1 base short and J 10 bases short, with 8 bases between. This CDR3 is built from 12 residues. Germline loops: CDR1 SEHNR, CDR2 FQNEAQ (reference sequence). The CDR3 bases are TGTGCCAGCAGCTTAGGCGCCACTCCCCAGCATTTT. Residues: CASSLGATPQHF.